These 21 T cell receptor beta chains came from one sample sequenced in a study of OX40 agonist ivuxolimab in advanced cancers. Data came from immunoSEQ multiplex PCR; TCRdb stores just in-frame clones and leaves some out. The table has more than 60,000 clones, 80% to 90% seen once; the top ten hold roughly 5.3%. The specimen was CD4+ or CD8+ T cells sorted from blood, collected in a trial of the OX40 agonist ivuxolimab. These receptors originate from an adult with an advanced solid tumor such as melanoma, head and neck, liver or kidney cancer.

The chain combines TRBV7-9 with TRBJ2-1, with 9 bases fitting TRBD2. V dropped 2 bases and J dropped 14; count of bases not matched to a gene: 10. This CDR3 region has 14 residues. The germline V gene encodes CDR1 SEHNR and CDR2 FQNEAQ (reference sequence). CDR3 DNA: TGTGCCAGCAGCTTATTACTAGCGGGTGGAAATGAGTTCTTC. As protein: CASSLLLAGGNEFF. Filled out from reference TRBV7-9 and TRBJ2-1, the complete variable domain reads DTGVSQNPRHKITKRGQNVTFRCDPISEHNRLYWYRQTLGQGPEFLTYFQNEAQLEKSRLLSDRFSAERPKGSFSTLEIQRTEQGDSAMYLCASSLLLAGGNEFFGPGTRLTVL.

The rearrangement links TRBV29-1 to TRBJ1-5, with a tentative D call TRBD1 (5 bases). CDR1 SQVTM and CDR2 ANQGSEA come from the germline V gene. V gave up 4 bases and J gave up 0 bases, with 13 bases separating them. This CDR3 has 15 amino acids. As DNA, the CDR3 is TGCAGCGTTGGGGACGGACCATTTAGCAATCAGCCCCAGCATTTT. Its protein product is CSVGDGPFSNQPQHF.

The chain is built from TRBV27 and TRBJ1-2; 8 positions match TRBD1. The junction had 6 bases not matched to a gene; V was cut back by 6 bases and J by 3 bases. Germline values: CDR1 MNHEY, CDR2 SMNVEV (reference sequence). The CDR3 spans 14 residues. This CDR3 is CASSSGGFYYGYTF. The CDR3 DNA sequence: TGTGCCAGCAGCTCAGGGGGCTTCTACTATGGCTACACCTTC.

The J gene is TRBJ1-2, the V gene TRBV20-1; no reliable D call. The V end lost 5 bases, the J end lost 3 bases, and 7 bases lay between the germline ends. This CDR3 has 11 amino acids. Germline CDR1 and CDR2: DFQATT and SNEGSKA (reference sequence). The CDR3 is CSAPVDYGYTF. In DNA form, the CDR3 reads TGCAGTGCTCCCGTCGACTATGGCTACACCTTC.

DNA of the CDR3: TGTGCCAGCGGGGAATGGGTTAACACTGAAGCTTTCTTT. Translating it yields CASGEWVNTEAFF. The rearrangement joins TRBV2 to TRBJ1-1; D is uncertain. Deletions cut 8 bases from V and 2 bases from J, with 12 bases between. Looked up from germline, CDR1 is SNHLY and CDR2 is FYNNEI. CDR3 length: 13 residues.

This sequence joins TRBV25-1 and TRBJ2-5, with a possible D match to TRBD1 (5 bases). V gave up 8 bases and J gave up 4 bases, with 14 bases separating them. Germline CDR1 MGHDK, CDR2 SYGVNS. There are 13 residues in the CDR3. The CDR3 spells CASLAQGRETQYF. As DNA, the CDR3 is TGTGCCAGCCTCGCCCAGGGTCGAGAGACCCAGTACTTC.

The chain is built from TRBV18 and TRBJ2-3, with TRBD1 identical over 8 bases. Germline CDR1 is KGHSH and CDR2 is LQKENI. The ends lost 6 bases at V and 4 bases at J; junction bases unmatched: 12. CDR3 length: 16 amino acids. This chain's CDR3 is CASSYNRGKGADTQYF. The CDR3 DNA sequence: TGTGCCAGCTCGTACAACAGGGGGAAAGGCGCAGATACGCAGTATTTT.

The chain recombines TRBV11-2 with TRBJ2-5; 8 bases are shared with TRBD2. This CDR3 spans 16 amino acids. Germline V lookup: CDR1 SGHAT, CDR2 FQNNGV. V shed 1 base and J 2 bases; nucleotides not matched to a gene: 6. The CDR3 nucleotides are TGTGCCAGCAGCTTAGTCGGACTAGCAGGGCAAGAGACCCAGTACTTC. It codes for CASSLVGLAGQETQYF. Drawing the rest from reference TRBV11-2 and TRBJ2-5, the complete variable domain is EAGVAQSPRYKIIEKRQSVAFWCNPISGHATLYWYQQILGQGPKLLIQFQNNGVVDDSQLPKDRFSAERLKGVDSTLKIQPAKLEDSAVYLCASSLVGLAGQETQYFGPGTRLLVL.

The chain joins TRBV29-1 to TRBJ1-2, with a tentative D call TRBD1 (5 bases). Germline-derived CDR1 and CDR2 are SQVTM and ANQGSEA. V lost 4 bases, J lost 6 bases, and 15 bases lay in between. The CDR3 extends over 13 amino acids. The CDR3 spells CSVVGAARDGYTF. The CDR3 region has the DNA TGCAGCGTTGTCGGCGCCGCCAGGGATGGCTACACCTTC.

The chain combines TRBV29-1 with TRBJ2-5, with no clear D. Trimming removed 4 bases at V and 5 bases at J, with 11 bases between. The CDR3 is 12 amino acids. CDR1 is SQVTM, CDR2 ANQGSEA, per germline. The CDR3 spells CSVGGLGETQYF. The CDR3 DNA reads TGCAGCGTTGGTGGTCTCGGGGAGACCCAGTACTTC.

This chain uses TRBV5-4 with TRBJ2-2; 13 bases fit TRBD2. V was pared by 4 bases and J by 4 bases, with 4 bases of the junction left unmatched. The CDR3 length is 16 residues. The V gene's germline CDR1 is SGHNT and CDR2 YYREEE (reference sequence). CDR3 sequence: CASSAGLAGATGELFF. As DNA, the CDR3 is TGTGCCAGCAGCGCCGGACTAGCGGGGGCCACCGGGGAGCTGTTTTTT.

V gene TRBV4-1 combines with J gene TRBJ2-5, with 10 positions matching TRBD2. CDR3 length: 16 residues. J gave up 5 bases and V 3 bases, and 9 bases lay outside the gene matches. Germline CDR1 MGHRA, CDR2 YSYEKL. The CDR3: CASSQRASGSGETQYF. The CDR3 nucleotides are TGCGCCAGCAGCCAGCGGGCTAGCGGGAGCGGGGAGACCCAGTACTTC.

This rearrangement joins TRBV6-5 to TRBJ2-7; no reliable D call. Germline lookup yields CDR1 MNHEY and CDR2 SVGAGI. The CDR3 extends over 15 amino acids. V lost 2 bases and J 3 bases, leaving 14 bases between the germline ends. The CDR3 loop is CASSYGTIPNYEQYF. CDR3 DNA sequence: TGTGCCAGCAGTTACGGCACCATACCCAACTACGAGCAGTACTTC.

The gene calls are TRBV9 and TRBJ1-1; D possibly corresponds to TRBD1 (6 bases). CDR3 length equals 16 residues. Germline V gene sequence: CDR1 SGDLS, CDR2 YYNGEE. Trimming pared 0 bases from V and 3 bases from J, leaving 15 bases between. DNA for the CDR3: TGTGCCAGCAGCGTAGTTGGGCAGGGGCTTTACACTGAAGCTTTCTTT. It is translated as CASSVVGQGLYTEAFF.

The V and J genes are TRBV12-5 and TRBJ1-2; unclear D gene. Between the trimmed V and J ends, which lost 7 bases and 8 bases, there was a span of 14 bases. CDR3 length: 12 residues. The V gene's germline CDR1 is LGHNT and CDR2 FRNRAP. DNA for the CDR3: TGTGCTAGTGCCACGGGCGCGGAAGGCTACACCTTC. This codes for CASATGAEGYTF. Using reference TRBV12-5 and TRBJ1-2 for the parts outside the CDR3, the full variable domain is DARVTQTPRHKVTEMGQEVTMRCQPILGHNTVFWYRQTMMQGLELLAYFRNRAPLDDSGMPKDRFSAEMPDATLATLKIQPSEPRDSAVYFCASATGAEGYTFGSGTRLTVV.

This chain connects TRBV9 to TRBJ1-4, with 9 bases matching TRBD1. Germline assignment: CDR1 SGDLS and CDR2 YYNGEE. The V segment lost 4 bases and the J segment 3 bases; nucleotides outside the gene matches: 13. This CDR3 spans 18 amino acids. Here the CDR3 DNA reads TGTGCCAGCAGCTCCCTCCTACCGGGACAGGGATCTAATGAAAAACTGTTTTTT. This gives the protein CASSSLLPGQGSNEKLFF.

V usage is TRBV11-2 and J usage is TRBJ1-1; D unresolved. The germline V and J ends were trimmed by 1 base and 3 bases, with 6 bases remaining between them. The CDR3 has 13 residues. CDR1 is SGHAT, CDR2 FQNNGV, per germline. CDR3 residues: CASSLAAYTEAFF. The CDR3 bases are TGTGCCAGCAGCTTAGCAGCCTACACTGAAGCTTTCTTT.

The chain is built from TRBV6-1 and TRBJ2-3; possibly TRBD1 for D (6 bases). V was pared by 4 bases and J by 3 bases, with 11 bases between. Per the germline V gene, CDR1 is MNHNS and CDR2 is SASEGT. CDR3 length: 14 amino acids. The CDR3 bases are TGTGCCAGCAGTGTCCGGACAGCGACAGATACGCAGTATTTT. Its protein is CASSVRTATDTQYF.

The rearrangement links TRBV4-2 to TRBJ2-5; 7 bases align to TRBD1. CDR1 LGHNA and CDR2 YNFKEQ come from the germline V gene. Trimming at V came to 3 bases and at J to 3 bases, leaving 1 base not matched to a gene. This CDR3 contains 13 residues. CDR3 nucleotides: TGTGCCAGCAGCCAGGGACAGAAAGAGACCCAGTACTTC. It is translated as CASSQGQKETQYF.

The rearrangement links TRBV7-9 to TRBJ1-6; a possible D gene is TRBD1 (5 bases). This CDR3 spans 15 amino acids. Trimming stripped 0 bases from V and 8 bases from J, with 11 bases between. Germline V gene data show CDR1 as SEHNR and CDR2 as FQNEAQ (reference sequence). CDR3 nucleotide sequence: TGTGCCAGCAGCTTAGCGCTGGGGGGAGATTCACCCCTCCACTTT. It translates to CASSLALGGDSPLHF.

The rearrangement uses TRBV5-6 and TRBJ1-2; D unresolved. The CDR3 is made up of 13 amino acids. V shed 0 bases and J shed 3 bases, with 6 bases lying between them. Germline V gene lookup returns CDR1 SGHDT and CDR2 YYEEEE. The CDR3 region is CASSLGGDYGYTF. CDR3 nucleotide sequence: TGTGCCAGCAGCTTGGGCGGTGACTATGGCTACACCTTC.